Listed below are T cell receptor beta chains from one sample, sequenced in a study of Graves' ophthalmopathy and Graves' hyperthyroidism. From the multiplex PCR reads, TCRdb called clonotypes with MiXCR, one entry per CDR3 protein. The table shows 200,000 to 250,000 distinct CDR3 sequences, with under 30% occurring only once. Source material: peripheral blood. Receptors were obtained from a man aged 50 to 59 with Graves' ophthalmopathy. Each CDR3 is given with its conserved first and last residue. The D gene is left open where the match is weak. A row's size may be missing; if present it is once, few, many or a size class.

many	TRBV11-2	-	TRBJ2-5	TGTGCCAGCAGCTTTGGGGGGTACCAAGAGACCCAGTACTTC	CASSFGGYQETQYF
many	TRBV5-1	-	TRBJ1-1	TGCGCCAGCAGCTTGGCCCCGGGACCAGAAGCTTTCTTT	CASSLAPGPEAFF
many	TRBV4-1	TRBD1	TRBJ2-7	TGCGCCAGCTCCTCAGGGGGACCCTTCTACGAGCAGTACTTC	CASSSGGPFYEQYF
many	TRBV24-1	TRBD2	TRBJ2-2	TGTGCCACCAGTGAAGCGGGATTTACGGACGGGGAGCTGTTTTTT	CATSEAGFTDGELFF
many	TRBV28	-	TRBJ2-7	TGTGCCACCAACCGCCCGACAGTCTACGAGCAGTACTTC	CATNRPTVYEQYF
many	TRBV10-3	-	TRBJ1-5	TGTGCCATCAGGGGGGACAGCAATCAGCCCCAGCATTTT	CAIRGDSNQPQHF
many	TRBV7-2	TRBD1	TRBJ2-7	TGTGCCAGCAGCACCCCCGGGACAGCCTACGAGCAGTACTTC	CASSTPGTAYEQYF
many	TRBV20-1	TRBD1	TRBJ2-4	TGCAGTGCTCGAGCAGACAGGGGAAACATTCAGTACTTC	CSARADRGNIQYF
many	TRBV10-3	TRBD2	TRBJ2-7	TGTGCCACCGGGAAGCGGGAGGGGTCCTACGAGCAGTACTTC	CATGKREGSYEQYF
many	TRBV27	-	TRBJ2-7	TGTGCCAGCAGTTACCGACAGCCCGCAAACTACGAGCAGTACTTC	CASSYRQPANYEQYF
many	TRBV7-9	TRBD1	TRBJ2-7	TGTGCCAGCAGCGTCCCGGCAGGGGGCGAGCAGTACTTC	CASSVPAGGEQYF
-	TRBV12-3/TRBV12-4	TRBD1	TRBJ1-1	TGTGCCAGCAGTTTGGCGACAGGGATAAACACTGAAGCTTTCTTT	CASSLATGINTEAFF
-	TRBV28	TRBD1	TRBJ2-7	TGTGCCAGCAGTTACCCCGGGACAGGGGTATACTTC	CASSYPGTGVYF
-	TRBV6-1	-	TRBJ1-1	TGTGCCAGCAGTGAAAGAAGGGGAAACGGAGAAGCTTTCTTT	CASSERRGNGEAFF
many	TRBV27	-	TRBJ1-1	TGTGCCACCAGACGGCAGGGCCACACTGAAGCTTTCTTT	CATRRQGHTEAFF
many	TRBV27	TRBD1	TRBJ1-1	TGTGCCAGCAGTTTATCAGGGACAGGGACTGAAGCTTTCTTT	CASSLSGTGTEAFF
many	TRBV6-5	TRBD1	TRBJ2-5	TGTGCCACCGGTACATTTCGGGACAGGGGGCTTGGAGAGACCCAGTACTTC	CATGTFRDRGLGETQYF
-	TRBV6-2/TRBV6-3	TRBD1	TRBJ2-7	TGTGCCAGCAGTTACCTCTCGTCACAGGGGGGATCCGAGCAGTACTTC	CASSYLSSQGGSEQYF
-	TRBV7-2	-	TRBJ1-1	TGTGCCAGCAGCTTTAAAGGGGGGGGAGAGTTTGAAGCTTTCTTT	CASSFKGGGEFEAFF
-	TRBV5-1	TRBD1	TRBJ2-2	TGCGCCAGCAGCTTGGTTTCCCCCGACAGGGCCGGGGAGCTGTTTTTT	CASSLVSPDRAGELFF
-	TRBV28	TRBD1	TRBJ1-1	TGTGCCAGCAGTATACCACAGGGGGGAACTGAAGCTTTCTTT	CASSIPQGGTEAFF
many	TRBV19	TRBD2	TRBJ2-7	TGTGCCAGTAGTCGCGGGGGTAGCTCCTACGAGCAGTACTTC	CASSRGGSSYEQYF
many	TRBV7-8	-	TRBJ2-2	TGTGCCAGCAGCTTAAGACTAGCGAACACCGGGGAGCTGTTTTTT	CASSLRLANTGELFF
many	TRBV28	-	TRBJ2-5	TGTGCCAGCAATTCCCAGGACGACGTTGGGTGGGAGACCCAGTACTTC	CASNSQDDVGWETQYF
once	TRBV6-5	-	TRBJ1-5	TGTGCCAGCAGTTACGCTGGGGGGGGGACCAATCAGCCCCAGCATTTT	CASSYAGGGTNQPQHF
once	TRBV7-2	TRBD1	TRBJ2-5	TGTGCCAGCAGCTTAGCCCCCCCGGCGACAGGGATGTGGGGGGAGACCCAGTACTTC	CASSLAPPATGMWGETQYF
many	TRBV2	-	TRBJ1-1	TGTGCCAGCATGTCGCTTGAGAACACTGAAGCTTTCTTT	CASMSLENTEAFF
many	TRBV6-1	-	TRBJ1-5	TGTGCCAGCAGTGAGATGGGGAAACAGCCCCAGCATTTT	CASSEMGKQPQHF
many	TRBV2	-	TRBJ1-2	TGTGCCAGCAGTGAGGGGAGGCTTAACTATGGCTACACCTTC	CASSEGRLNYGYTF
many	TRBV29-1	-	TRBJ1-1	TGCAGCGTTGAGGGTGTGAACACTGAAGCTTTCTTT	CSVEGVNTEAFF
once	TRBV12-5	-	TRBJ1-1	TGTGCTAGTGGTTTGGTACTTGGGGGTGACACTGAAGCTTTCTTT	CASGLVLGGDTEAFF
many	TRBV20-1	-	TRBJ1-2	TGCAGTGCTAGTCGGGACAATCGGGGCTATGGCTACACCTTC	CSASRDNRGYGYTF
many	TRBV5-5	-	TRBJ1-6	TGTGCCAGCCAAAAGAACAGGGTCGTGGGGTCACCCCTCCACTTT	CASQKNRVVGSPLHF
many	TRBV6-5	-	TRBJ2-5	TGTGCCAGCAGCTCCCTGGAGGGATGGTCGTCGGAGACCCAGTACTTC	CASSSLEGWSSETQYF
many	TRBV12-3/TRBV12-4	-	TRBJ2-7	TGTGCCAGCAGTTCTTTGGCCAAAACCTACGAGCAGTACTTC	CASSSLAKTYEQYF
-	TRBV2	TRBD2	TRBJ2-7	TGTGCCAGCATCCTAGCGGAGACCTACGAGCAGTACTTC	CASILAETYEQYF
few	TRBV7-2	TRBD1	TRBJ2-7	TGTGCCAGCAGCTTAGCGGGACAGGGGTTGCACGAGCAGTACTTC	CASSLAGQGLHEQYF
-	TRBV12-3/TRBV12-4	-	TRBJ1-1	TGTGCCAGCACTCCGACGCAAGCCACTGAAGCTTTCTTT	CASTPTQATEAFF
many	TRBV25-1	TRBD2	TRBJ2-2	TGTGCCAGCAGTTCTGGTCCGCTATGGACTAGCGGGAAACGTGGCACCGGGGAGCTGTTTTTT	CASSSGPLWTSGKRGTGELFF
many	TRBV12-5	-	TRBJ1-5	TGTGCTAGTGGTTTGAAAGAGCCCCAGCATTTT	CASGLKEPQHF
many	TRBV30	-	TRBJ2-5	TGTGCCTGGAGTAGGTTTCCTTACCAAGAGACCCAGTACTTC	CAWSRFPYQETQYF
many	TRBV12-3/TRBV12-4	-	TRBJ1-6	TGTGCCAGCAGTTTAAAAGGAGGGAATTCACCCCTCCACTTT	CASSLKGGNSPLHF
-	TRBV20-1	-	TRBJ2-7	TGCAGTGCTAGTGGGACGTCCAACTACGAGCAGTACTTC	CSASGTSNYEQYF
many	TRBV7-9	TRBD1	TRBJ1-1	TGTGCCAGCAGCCTACGAGGGGGCGTTAGTACTGAAGCTTTCTTT	CASSLRGGVSTEAFF
few	TRBV12-3/TRBV12-4	TRBD1	TRBJ2-6	TGTGCCAGCAGACAGAGGACAGGGGCTACCTCTGGGGCCAACGTCCTGACTTTC	CASRQRTGATSGANVLTF
-	TRBV15	TRBD2	TRBJ2-7	TGTGCCACCAGCAGAGAGCGGGGGACCTACGAGCAGTACTTC	CATSRERGTYEQYF
-	TRBV2	-	TRBJ1-1	TGTGCCAGCAGTGAAATGGCGGTTAACACTGAAGCTTTCTTT	CASSEMAVNTEAFF
-	TRBV24-1	-	TRBJ2-4	TGTGCCACCAGTGATCCGACCGGGGACACAAACATTCAGTACTTC	CATSDPTGDTNIQYF
many	TRBV28	-	TRBJ2-7	TGTGCCAGCAGTTTTACCGGCACAACCTACGAGCAGTACTTC	CASSFTGTTYEQYF
many	TRBV12-3/TRBV12-4	-	TRBJ1-2	TGTGCCAGCAGTGGAAGGGGCTATGGCTACACCTTC	CASSGRGYGYTF